This entry is about one TCR beta chain. What it binds is unknown. These data originate in a study of T cells expressing NK-cell markers. Study-level results: Whether expanded NKG2C-expressing T cell clones recognize HCMV is unknown.

TCRdb re-analyzed the 5' RACE reads; it lists each CDR3 protein once, without DNA. With roughly 380,000 distinct CDR3 sequences in the sample, the ten largest clones hold under 6.5%. Germline V lookup: CDR1 SGHRS, CDR2 YFSETQ. CDR3 length equals 14 residues. The receptor comes from a man aged 18-70 years in good health. The chain employs TRBV5-1 and TRBJ2-4; TCRdb picks TRBD1, but there is no DNA to check that call. Sequencing used blood T cells: a sorted CD56 or NKG2C T cell subset, CD4+ or CD8+ T cells, or bulk PBMC T cells (not recorded which). CDR3 sequence reads: CASRHRDRADIQYF.